Listed here are 26 T cell receptor beta chains from one sample, sequenced in a study of neurological immune-mediated disorders. TCRdb re-analysed the 5' RACE reads in MiXCR, keeping a single row per CDR3 protein. The table shows roughly 60,000 distinct CDR3 sequences, with around 10% occurring only once. The time point here: longitudinal time-point 2. Input material: PBMCs. These receptors were collected from a man aged 30 to 39 in good health.

As to this clonotype: The junction and the germline gene differ at one end; a read error may be behind it. V usage is TRBV4-3 and J usage is TRBJ2-7, with TRBD1 identical over 12 bases. CDR1 and CDR2 (germline): LGHNA, YSLEER. CDR3 length equals 16 residues. The CDR3 region is CASSHDPGTGGGEQDF. The CDR3 bases are TGCGCCAGCAGCCACGATCCCGGGACAGGGGGCGGCGAGCAGGACTTC.

V usage is TRBV9 and J usage is TRBJ2-2, with D unclear. This CDR3 is 15 amino acids long. Germline CDR1 SGDLS, CDR2 YYNGEE. The V gene lost 0 bases and the J gene lost 3 bases, with 9 bases spanning the gap. The CDR3 region is CASSVGPTYTGELFF. CDR3 nucleotide sequence: TGTGCCAGCAGCGTAGGGCCCACTTACACCGGGGAGCTGTTTTTT.

This clonotype has a count of ten or more. The chain combines TRBV28 with TRBJ1-2; tentatively, D is TRBD1 (6 bases). Germline V gene lookup returns CDR1 MDHEN and CDR2 SYDVKM. CDR3 length: 15 residues. V was trimmed by 6 bases and J by 0 bases, leaving 14 bases between them. The CDR3 DNA reads as TGTGCCAGCAGCACCATTGGGACATCTAACTATGGCTACACCTTC. It translates to CASSTIGTSNYGYTF.

Ten or more counts support this clonotype. The V and J genes are TRBV18 and TRBJ1-5; D gene ambiguous. The CDR3 runs 13 residues. The V gene's germline CDR1 is KGHSH and CDR2 LQKENI. The V gene lost 2 bases and the J gene lost 9 bases, with 11 bases spanning the gap. CDR3 nucleotide sequence: TGTGCCAGCTCACCAGATCAATCCCGGCCCCAGCATTTT. Its translation: CASSPDQSRPQHF.

This clonotype has more than one count but fewer than ten. The chain recombines TRBV5-1 with TRBJ2-7; 10 bases are shared with TRBD1. Losses at the gene ends were 5 bases for V and 5 bases for J; bases not matched to a gene: 7. CDR1 SGHRS and CDR2 YFSETQ come from the germline V gene. The CDR3 is 14 amino acids. The chain's CDR3 is CASRGGQGVDEQYF. Here the CDR3 DNA reads TGCGCCAGCAGGGGCGGACAGGGGGTGGACGAGCAGTACTTC.

This clonotype came up many times. The CDR3 loop is CASSLDLAGVLETQYF. In DNA form, the CDR3 reads TGTGCCAGCAGCTTGGATCTAGCGGGAGTTTTAGAGACCCAGTACTTC. V usage is TRBV5-5 and J usage is TRBJ2-5; 10 nucleotides line up with TRBD2. The germline V gene encodes CDR1 SGHKS and CDR2 YYEKEE (reference sequence). The CDR3 loop spans 16 amino acids. V was pared by 0 bases and J by 4 bases, with 6 bases of the junction left unmatched.

This clonotype has at least ten counts. The V call is TRBV5-1, the J call TRBJ1-5; D is perhaps TRBD1 (6 bases). With 4 bases removed from V and 4 bases from J, the gap between germline ends came to 12 bases. CDR1 and CDR2 (germline): SGHRS, YFSETQ. The CDR3 covers 14 residues. CDR3 amino acids: CASSPGDTNQPQHF. CDR3 bases: TGCGCCAGCAGCCCAGGGGACACTAATCAGCCCCAGCATTTT.

The count of this clonotype is one. One base away lies a much larger clone, so this may be a sequencing read error. V and J are TRBV6-2 or TRBV6-3 and TRBJ2-7; 13 bases fit TRBD2. The CDR3 runs 14 residues. The germline V gene encodes CDR1 MNHEY and CDR2 SVGEGT. This CDR3 is CVSRTSGSGYEQYF. CDR3 coding DNA: TGTGTCAGCAGGACTAGCGGGAGTGGCTACGAGCAGTACTTC.

This clonotype was recorded many times. The chain employs TRBV6-5 and TRBJ2-2; D is perhaps TRBD1 (6 bases). Trimming stripped 10 bases from V and 5 bases from J, with 26 bases between. Germline assignment: CDR1 MNHEY and CDR2 SVGAGI. CDR3 size: 17 residues. The chain's CDR3 is CATLGRQVLLGTGELFF. The CDR3 DNA sequence: TGTGCCACCTTAGGGAGACAGGTCCTCCTAGGGACCGGGGAGCTGTTTTTT.

This clonotype was picked up many times. The J gene is TRBJ2-7, the V gene TRBV2; D uncertain. V dropped 2 bases and J dropped 4 bases, with 12 bases sitting between them. This CDR3 is built from 14 residues. Germline V gene sequence: CDR1 SNHLY, CDR2 FYNNEI. The CDR3 spells CASSESPNGYEQYF. The CDR3 DNA is TGTGCCAGCAGTGAATCGCCGAATGGGTACGAGCAGTACTTC.

The V gene is TRBV6-5, the J gene TRBJ2-1; 8 positions agree with TRBD2. The CDR3 covers 14 residues. The V segment lost 0 bases and the J segment 8 bases; nucleotides outside the gene matches: 3. Germline CDR1 MNHEY, CDR2 SVGAGI. The CDR3, as DNA: TGTGCCAGCAGTTACTCAGTAGCGGGACATGAGCAGTTCTTC. This sequence encodes CASSYSVAGHEQFF.

The rearrangement links TRBV29-1 to TRBJ2-3; D is ambiguous. Germline V CDR1 and CDR2: SQVTM, ANQGSEA. The CDR3 totals 12 residues. The ends were cut back, 7 bases at V and 2 bases at J, with 10 bases in the middle. Here the CDR3 reads CSATSDTDTQYF. The DNA of the CDR3 is TGCAGCGCCACGAGTGACACAGATACGCAGTATTTT.

This clonotype was counted at least ten times. The chain recombines TRBV20-1 with TRBJ1-2, with D hard to call. The germline CDR1 and CDR2 sequences are DFQATT and SNEGSKA (reference sequence). V was pared by 2 bases and J by 8 bases, with 18 bases between. The CDR3 runs 14 residues. CDR3 sequence: CSARLPGGGAGYTF. CDR3 DNA sequence: TGCAGTGCTAGATTGCCGGGCGGTGGAGCGGGCTACACCTTC.

This clonotype has at least ten counts. The chain links TRBV7-3 to TRBJ1-6; D is perhaps TRBD1 (6 bases). The V gene lost 3 bases and the J gene lost 7 bases, with 10 bases spanning the gap. This CDR3 comprises 14 residues. Germline CDR1 SGHTA, CDR2 FQGTGA. The CDR3 nucleotides are TGTGCCAGCAGCTTGCGGCAGGGGAATTCACCCCTCCACTTT. Translated: CASSLRQGNSPLHF.

At least ten counts were recorded for this clonotype. V usage is TRBV9 and J usage is TRBJ1-3, with unresolved D. Trimming cost V 3 bases and J 0 bases, with 7 bases left between them. The germline V gene encodes CDR1 SGDLS and CDR2 YYNGEE. There are 14 residues in the CDR3. The CDR3 loop is CASSGAPSGNTIYF. The CDR3 nucleotides are TGTGCCAGCAGCGGGGCTCCCTCTGGAAACACCATATATTTT.

Many counts were recorded for this clonotype. The chain joins TRBV20-1 to TRBJ2-2, with 7 bases lining up with TRBD2. The length of the CDR3 is 14 residues. The V gene's germline CDR1 is DFQATT and CDR2 SNEGSKA (reference sequence). Trimming took 5 bases from V and 0 from J; bases not matched to a gene: 3. CDR3 residues: CSAASGTNTGELFF. CDR3 nucleotide sequence: TGCAGTGCTGCTAGCGGTACGAACACCGGGGAGCTGTTTTTT.

V gene TRBV6-5 combines with J gene TRBJ1-2; TRBD1 might be the D (6 bases). Germline V gene data show CDR1 as MNHEY and CDR2 as SVGAGI. V was pared by 9 bases and J by 5 bases, with 16 bases between. This CDR3 has 13 amino acids. In nucleotides, the CDR3 is TGTGCCAGTCGACGTGGGGGGGCGTATGGCTACACCTTC. This codes for CASRRGGAYGYTF.

This clonotype showed up just a few times. The V call is TRBV4-2, the J call TRBJ2-1; 9 bases line up with TRBD2. V lost 2 bases to trimming and J lost 0 bases; unmatched junction nucleotides: 8. This CDR3 has 18 residues. CDR1 and CDR2 (germline): LGHNA, YNFKEQ. CDR3 sequence: CASSQQETSGDSYNEQFF. The DNA of the CDR3 is TGTGCCAGCAGCCAACAGGAGACTAGCGGCGACTCCTACAATGAGCAGTTCTTC.

This clonotype was recorded many times. The genes are TRBV5-1 and TRBJ2-5; no reliable D call. The CDR3 is made up of 13 amino acids. The V and J ends lost 7 bases and 1 base respectively, with 11 bases between them. Germline CDR1 and CDR2: SGHRS and YFSETQ. The DNA for the CDR3 is TGCGCCAGCGGCACCTCAAGCCAAGAGACCCAGTACTTC. This gives the protein CASGTSSQETQYF.

The table lists this clonotype with many counts. The V call is TRBV12-3 or TRBV12-4, the J call TRBJ2-4; TRBD1 matches 8 bases. V gave up 6 bases and J gave up 3 bases; unmatched junction bases: 10. The CDR3 contains 16 residues. This chain's CDR3 is CASRPTGQALKNIQYF. The CDR3 nucleotides read TGTGCCAGCAGACCAACGGGACAGGCCCTCAAAAACATTCAGTACTTC.

In its sample, this clonotype was seen many times. The chain couples TRBV5-4 to TRBJ1-2, with 8 bases lining up with TRBD1. V shed 3 bases and J 2 bases; nucleotides not matched to a gene: 3. The germline gives CDR1 SGHNT, CDR2 YYREEE (reference sequence). The CDR3 has 14 amino acids. CDR3 coding DNA: TGTGCCAGCAGCTGGGGGGACAGGAACTATGGCTACACCTTC. It is translated as CASSWGDRNYGYTF.

This clonotype was counted many times. The chain recombines TRBV18 with TRBJ1-4; TRBD1 aligns across 9 bases. With V trimmed by 0 bases and J by 5 bases, 1 base remained unmatched. This CDR3 is 15 amino acids long. In germline, CDR1 is KGHSH, CDR2 LQKENI. CDR3 protein: CASSPPTGGNEKLFF. The DNA of the CDR3 is TGTGCCAGCTCACCACCTACAGGGGGCAATGAAAAACTGTTTTTT.

In this sample, this clonotype turned up many times. The CDR3 DNA follows: TGCAGCGTTTTTGGGACAGGGAAAGATGAAAAACTGTTTTTT. Translated: CSVFGTGKDEKLFF. The V gene is TRBV29-1, the J gene TRBJ1-4, with 9 positions matching TRBD1. V lost 5 bases to trimming and J lost 6 bases; unmatched junction nucleotides: 7. The CDR3 spans 14 residues. Per germline, CDR1 SQVTM and CDR2 ANQGSEA. Full variable domain (outside the CDR3, taken from reference TRBV29-1 and TRBJ1-4): SAVISQKPSRDICQRGTSLTIQCQVDSQVTMMFWYRQQPGQSLTLIATANQGSEATYESGFVIDKFPISRPNLTFSTLTVSNMSPEDSSIYLCSVFGTGKDEKLFFGSGTQLSVL.

This clonotype has a count of ten or more. V usage is TRBV30 and J usage is TRBJ2-5; D gene unclear. Trimming removed 0 bases at V and 5 bases at J, with 4 bases between. The CDR3 is 11 amino acids. Germline CDR1 is GTSNPN and CDR2 is SVGIG (reference sequence). The DNA for the CDR3 is TGTGCCTGGAGTGTTCTGGAGACCCAGTACTTC. It is translated as CAWSVLETQYF.

This clonotype was recorded at least ten times. The chain employs TRBV20-1 and TRBJ2-1; tentatively, D is TRBD1 (6 bases). The CDR3 length is 16 residues. Between the trimmed V and J ends, which lost 4 bases and 1 base, there was a span of 17 bases. Germline V gives CDR1 DFQATT, CDR2 SNEGSKA (reference sequence). CDR3 nucleotides: TGCAGTGCTATTTGGACAGAGAGAAAATCCTACAATGAGCAGTTCTTC. The encoded protein is CSAIWTERKSYNEQFF.

This clonotype was detected ten times or more. This chain uses TRBV11-2 with TRBJ2-3, with 9 bases that match TRBD2. The V segment lost 4 bases and the J segment 2 bases; nucleotides outside the gene matches: 16. The CDR3 covers 19 residues. The germline CDR1 and CDR2 sequences are SGHAT and FQNNGV. CDR3 in amino acids: CASSSEPPGTSSLTDTQYF. CDR3 nucleotides: TGTGCCAGCAGCTCCGAACCTCCCGGGACTAGCTCCCTCACAGATACGCAGTATTTT.